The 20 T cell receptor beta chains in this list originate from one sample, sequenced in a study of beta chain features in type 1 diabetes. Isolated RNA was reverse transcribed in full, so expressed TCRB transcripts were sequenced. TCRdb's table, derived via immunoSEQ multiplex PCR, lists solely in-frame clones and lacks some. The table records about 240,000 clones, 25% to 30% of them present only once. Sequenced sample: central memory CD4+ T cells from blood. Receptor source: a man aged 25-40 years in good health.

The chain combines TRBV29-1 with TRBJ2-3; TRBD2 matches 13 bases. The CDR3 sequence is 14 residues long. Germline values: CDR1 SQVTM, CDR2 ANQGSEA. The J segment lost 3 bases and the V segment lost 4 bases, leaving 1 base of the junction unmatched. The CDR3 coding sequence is TGCAGCGTTGGGACTAGCGGGAGAACAGATACGCAGTATTTT. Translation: CSVGTSGRTDTQYF.

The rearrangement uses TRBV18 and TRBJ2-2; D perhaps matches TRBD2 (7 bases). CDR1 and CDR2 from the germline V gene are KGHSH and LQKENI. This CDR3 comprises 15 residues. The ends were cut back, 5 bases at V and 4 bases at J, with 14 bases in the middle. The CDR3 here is CASSTGGRSTGELFF. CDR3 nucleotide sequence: TGTGCCAGCTCAACGGGGGGCAGGAGCACCGGGGAGCTGTTTTTT.

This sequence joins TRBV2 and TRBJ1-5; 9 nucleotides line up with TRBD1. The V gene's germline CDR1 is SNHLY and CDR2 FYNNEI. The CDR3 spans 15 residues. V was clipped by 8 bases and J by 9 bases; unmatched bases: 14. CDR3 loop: CASAGQGRASPPQHF. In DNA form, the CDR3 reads TGTGCCAGCGCAGGACAGGGGCGCGCTTCGCCGCCCCAGCATTTT.

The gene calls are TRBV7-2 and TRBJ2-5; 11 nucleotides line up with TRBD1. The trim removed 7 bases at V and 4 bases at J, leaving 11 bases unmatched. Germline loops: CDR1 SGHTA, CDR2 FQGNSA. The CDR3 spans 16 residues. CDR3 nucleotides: TGTGCCAGCACCCTGCCGCGGACAGGGGGCAGAGAGACCCAGTACTTC. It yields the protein CASTLPRTGGRETQYF.

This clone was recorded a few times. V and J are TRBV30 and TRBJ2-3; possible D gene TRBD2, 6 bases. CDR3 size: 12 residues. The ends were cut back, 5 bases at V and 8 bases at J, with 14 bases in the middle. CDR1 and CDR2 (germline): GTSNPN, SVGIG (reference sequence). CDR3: CAWGGQDGTQYF. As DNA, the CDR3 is TGTGCCTGGGGAGGGCAAGACGGTACGCAGTATTTT. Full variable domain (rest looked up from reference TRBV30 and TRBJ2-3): SQTIHQWPATLVQPVGSPLSLECTVEGTSNPNLYWYRQAAGRGLQLLFYSVGIGQISSEVPQNLSASRPQDRQFILSSKKLLLSDSGFYLCAWGGQDGTQYFGPGTRLTVL.

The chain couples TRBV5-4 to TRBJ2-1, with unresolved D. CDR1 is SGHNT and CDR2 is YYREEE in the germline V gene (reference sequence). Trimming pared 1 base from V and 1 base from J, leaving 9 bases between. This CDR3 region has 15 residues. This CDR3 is CASSLLSGSYNEQFF. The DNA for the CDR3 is TGTGCCAGCAGCTTGTTGTCTGGGTCCTACAATGAGCAGTTCTTC.

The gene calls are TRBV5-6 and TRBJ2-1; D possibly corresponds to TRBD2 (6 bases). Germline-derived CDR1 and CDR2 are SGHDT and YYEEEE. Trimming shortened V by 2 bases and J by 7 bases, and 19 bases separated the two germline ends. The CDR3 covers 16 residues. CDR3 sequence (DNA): TGTGCCAGCAGCTTTCTTCCCGGGAGACTAGAAAATGAGCAGTTCTTC. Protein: CASSFLPGRLENEQFF.

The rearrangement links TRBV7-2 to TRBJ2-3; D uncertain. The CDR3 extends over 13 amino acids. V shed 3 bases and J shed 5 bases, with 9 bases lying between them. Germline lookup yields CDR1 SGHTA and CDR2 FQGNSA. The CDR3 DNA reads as TGTGCCAGCAGCTTTGGGTACGGAGATACGCAGTATTTT. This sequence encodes CASSFGYGDTQYF.

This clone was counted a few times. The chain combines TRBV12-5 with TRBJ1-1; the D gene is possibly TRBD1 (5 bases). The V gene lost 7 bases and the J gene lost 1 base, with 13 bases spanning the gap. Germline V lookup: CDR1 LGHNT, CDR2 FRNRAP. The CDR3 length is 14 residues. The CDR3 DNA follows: TGTGCTAGTGCCCTGGACACCAAGAACACTGAAGCTTTCTTT. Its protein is CASALDTKNTEAFF.

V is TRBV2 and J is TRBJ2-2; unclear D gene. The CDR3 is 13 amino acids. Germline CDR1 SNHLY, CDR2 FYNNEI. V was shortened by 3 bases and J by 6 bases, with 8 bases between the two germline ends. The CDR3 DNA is TGTGCCAGCAGTGAGGGTTTACCCGGGGAGCTGTTTTTT. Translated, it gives CASSEGLPGELFF.

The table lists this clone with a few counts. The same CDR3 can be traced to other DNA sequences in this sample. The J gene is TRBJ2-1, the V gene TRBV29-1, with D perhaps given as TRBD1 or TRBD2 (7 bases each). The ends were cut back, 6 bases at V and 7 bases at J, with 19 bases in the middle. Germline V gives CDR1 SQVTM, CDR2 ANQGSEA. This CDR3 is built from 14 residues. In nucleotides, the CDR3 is TGCAGCGTCCGGCTGAACAGGGGAGGGAATGAGCAGTTCTTC. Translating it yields CSVRLNRGGNEQFF.

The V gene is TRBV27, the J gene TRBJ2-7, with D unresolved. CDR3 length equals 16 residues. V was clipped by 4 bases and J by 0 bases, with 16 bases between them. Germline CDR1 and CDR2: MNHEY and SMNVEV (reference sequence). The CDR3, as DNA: TGTGCCAGCAGTTCTTGGCAGGCCGGTAGCTCCTACGAGCAGTACTTC. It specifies CASSSWQAGSSYEQYF.

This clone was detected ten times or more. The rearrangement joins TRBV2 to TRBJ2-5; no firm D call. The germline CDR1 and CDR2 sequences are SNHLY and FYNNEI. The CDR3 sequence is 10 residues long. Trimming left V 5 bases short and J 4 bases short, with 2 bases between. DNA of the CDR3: TGTGCCAGCAGTACAGAGACCCAGTACTTC. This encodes CASSTETQYF.

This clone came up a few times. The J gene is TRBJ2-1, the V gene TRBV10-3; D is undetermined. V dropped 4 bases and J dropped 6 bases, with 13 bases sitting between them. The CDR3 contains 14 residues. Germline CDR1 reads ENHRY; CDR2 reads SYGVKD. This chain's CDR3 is CAISGASGPNEQFF. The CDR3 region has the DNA TGTGCCATCAGTGGAGCGTCGGGCCCCAATGAGCAGTTCTTC.

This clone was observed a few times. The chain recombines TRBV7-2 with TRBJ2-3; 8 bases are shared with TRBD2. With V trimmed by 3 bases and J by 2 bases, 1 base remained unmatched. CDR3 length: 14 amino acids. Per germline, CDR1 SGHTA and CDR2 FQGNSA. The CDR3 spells CASSFSGDTDTQYF. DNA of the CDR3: TGTGCCAGCAGCTTTAGCGGGGACACAGATACGCAGTATTTT.

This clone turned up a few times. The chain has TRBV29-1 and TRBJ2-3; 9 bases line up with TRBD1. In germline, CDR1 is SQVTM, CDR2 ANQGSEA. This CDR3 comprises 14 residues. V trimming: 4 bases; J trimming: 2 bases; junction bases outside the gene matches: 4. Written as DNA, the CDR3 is TGCAGCGTTGTACAGGGGGCCCTCACAGATACGCAGTATTTT. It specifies CSVVQGALTDTQYF.

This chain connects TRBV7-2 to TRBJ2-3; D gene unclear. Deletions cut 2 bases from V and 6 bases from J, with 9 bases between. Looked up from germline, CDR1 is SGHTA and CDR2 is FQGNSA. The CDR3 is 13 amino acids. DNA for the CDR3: TGTGCCAGCAGCTTACGCCCCTACGATACGCAGTATTTT. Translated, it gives CASSLRPYDTQYF.

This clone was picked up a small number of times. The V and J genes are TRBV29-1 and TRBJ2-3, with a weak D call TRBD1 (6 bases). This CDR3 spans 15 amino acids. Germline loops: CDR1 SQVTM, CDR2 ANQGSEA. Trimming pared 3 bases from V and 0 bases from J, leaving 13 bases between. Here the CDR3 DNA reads TGCAGCGTTGAGCGCCGGGACAAGAGCACAGATACGCAGTATTTT. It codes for CSVERRDKSTDTQYF.

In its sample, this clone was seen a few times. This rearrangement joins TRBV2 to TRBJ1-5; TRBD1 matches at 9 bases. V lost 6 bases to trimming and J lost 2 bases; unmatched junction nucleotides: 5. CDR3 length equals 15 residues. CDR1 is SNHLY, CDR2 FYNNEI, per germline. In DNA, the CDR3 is TGTGCCAGCAGGTCCCGGGACAGGGGCAATCAGCCCCAGCATTTT. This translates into CASRSRDRGNQPQHF.

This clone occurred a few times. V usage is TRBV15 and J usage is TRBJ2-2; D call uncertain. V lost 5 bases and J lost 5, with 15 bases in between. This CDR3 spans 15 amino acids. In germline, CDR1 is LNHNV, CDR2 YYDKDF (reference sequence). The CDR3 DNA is TGTGCCACCAGCTTCGGTCCAGCCAAAACCGGGGAGCTGTTTTTT. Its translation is CATSFGPAKTGELFF.